What follows are 11 T cell receptor beta chains derived from one specimen sequenced in a study of long-term antiretroviral therapy in people with HIV. The libraries were made with immunoSEQ v3.0 at survey level. Assay: immunoSEQ multiplex PCR; the TCRdb copy retains only in-frame clones and omits some. The sample has under 25,000 clones, 88% seen once. Specimen: unsorted PBMCs, collected 0.6 years after starting antiretroviral therapy. The receptor source for this set is a man between 60 and 70 years old with HIV.

The chain combines TRBV5-4 with TRBJ1-4; D is undetermined. V was pared by 4 bases and J by 6 bases, with 10 bases between. The CDR3 totals 13 residues. Germline lookup yields CDR1 SGHNT and CDR2 YYREEE (reference sequence). The CDR3 region is CASSRSTDEKLFF. The DNA for the CDR3 is TGTGCCAGCAGCCGATCAACAGATGAAAAACTGTTTTTT.

The chain joins TRBV6-1 to TRBJ2-1; 11 bases match TRBD2. CDR1 and CDR2 from the germline V gene are MNHNS and SASEGT. The length of the CDR3 is 14 residues. Trimming removed 10 bases from V and 5 bases from J; junction bases left unmatched: 7. CDR3 nucleotide sequence: TGTGCCACCTCTCCGGGACTAGCGGACAATGAGCAGTTCTTC. Encoded protein: CATSPGLADNEQFF.

The chain employs TRBV2 and TRBJ1-5, with a possible D match to TRBD1 (6 bases). Trimming cost V 9 bases and J 5 bases, with 14 bases left between them. The germline gives CDR1 SNHLY, CDR2 FYNNEI. The CDR3 has 13 amino acids. The CDR3 nucleotides read TGTGCCAGTGGCCCTTGGGGGCATCAGCCCCAGCATTTT. Translating it yields CASGPWGHQPQHF.

This chain joins TRBV5-4 and TRBJ2-7, with TRBD2 matching over 14 bases. The V segment lost 5 bases and the J segment 3 bases; nucleotides outside the gene matches: 10. The CDR3 covers 17 residues. Germline CDR1 is SGHNT and CDR2 is YYREEE (reference sequence). The CDR3 region is CASSSGTSGGPFYEQYF. CDR3 nucleotide sequence: TGTGCCAGCAGTTCCGGGACTAGCGGGGGACCTTTCTACGAGCAGTACTTC.

The chain recombines TRBV10-3 with TRBJ1-2, with D unresolved. CDR3 length: 13 residues. In germline, CDR1 is ENHRY, CDR2 SYGVKD. V was cut by 0 bases and J by 7 bases, with 9 bases left in between. CDR3 region: CAISESAGLGYTF. Written as DNA, the CDR3 is TGTGCCATCAGTGAGTCGGCAGGCCTTGGCTACACCTTC.

This chain's CDR3 is CASSRETGITEAFF. The CDR3 DNA reads TGTGCCAGCAGTAGAGAAACAGGGATCACTGAAGCTTTCTTT. The chain uses TRBV6-5 and TRBJ1-1; a weak D match, TRBD1 (6 bases). Trimming shortened V by 5 bases and J by 4 bases, and 14 bases separated the two germline ends. Germline values: CDR1 MNHEY, CDR2 SVGAGI. The CDR3 covers 14 residues.

The chain uses TRBV11-2 and TRBJ1-2, with D unresolved. The CDR3 runs 13 residues. Germline CDR1 is SGHAT and CDR2 is FQNNGV. With 5 bases removed from V and 2 bases from J, the gap between germline ends came to 9 bases. This chain's CDR3 is CASSPGINYGYTF. The CDR3, as DNA: TGTGCCAGCAGCCCGGGGATAAACTATGGCTACACCTTC.

The gene calls are TRBV7-3 and TRBJ1-2; D perhaps matches TRBD1 (5 bases). The V and J ends lost 4 bases and 4 bases respectively, with 7 bases between them. The CDR3 covers 12 residues. CDR1 SGHTA and CDR2 FQGTGA come from the germline V gene. The CDR3, as DNA: TGTGCCAGCAGCTCTACAGGCTATGGCTACACCTTC. It encodes CASSSTGYGYTF.

V gene TRBV12-5 combines with J gene TRBJ2-3; D call uncertain. There are 14 residues in the CDR3. The germline V and J ends were trimmed by 2 bases and 4 bases, with 10 bases remaining between them. Per germline, CDR1 LGHNT and CDR2 FRNRAP. As DNA, the CDR3 is TGTGCTAGTGGTTTGCCCCCGCTTGCAGATACGCAGTATTTT. Its translation: CASGLPPLADTQYF.

This clone was counted a few times. This chain uses TRBV19 with TRBJ2-2; 12 bases match TRBD2. Germline V gives CDR1 LNHDA, CDR2 SQIVND (reference sequence). The CDR3 length is 17 residues. With V trimmed by 2 bases and J by 3 bases, 4 bases remained unmatched. The CDR3 DNA reads TGTGCCAGTAGTATACTAGCGGGGGGGCCGGACACCGGGGAGCTGTTTTTT. It yields the protein CASSILAGGPDTGELFF.

The chain uses TRBV28 and TRBJ1-2; 12 bases are a match to TRBD1. Losses at the gene ends were 8 bases for V and 8 bases for J; bases not matched to a gene: 12. The germline V gene encodes CDR1 MDHEN and CDR2 SYDVKM. CDR3 length: 15 amino acids. The CDR3: CASGSWDRGLGGYTF. CDR3 nucleotide sequence: TGTGCCAGCGGATCCTGGGACAGGGGGCTGGGGGGCTACACCTTC.